The 27 T cell receptor beta chains given below trace back to one sample, sequenced in a study of radiation and T cells in renal cell carcinoma. Treatment of the sample: treatment-naive control, cytoreductive nephrectomy. Produced via immunoSEQ multiplex PCR; TCRdb's table is partial and in-frame only. The table lists about 7,900 clones, 65% of them singletons, with 35% to 50% in the top ten. Sequencing used tumor tissue, obtained from a patient whose treatment was nephrectomy without radiotherapy. These receptors came from a woman aged 70-85 years with renal cell carcinoma.

This clone has more than one count but fewer than ten. The V gene is TRBV2, the J gene TRBJ1-6; D ambiguous. The V gene lost 8 bases and the J gene lost 0 bases, with 11 bases spanning the gap. This CDR3 spans 15 amino acids. Germline V gene sequence: CDR1 SNHLY, CDR2 FYNNEI. The CDR3 spells CASQPVNSYNSPLHF. The CDR3 region has the DNA TGTGCCAGCCAACCAGTTAACTCCTATAATTCACCCCTCCACTTT.

V gene TRBV5-1 combines with J gene TRBJ1-4; the match to TRBD1 covers 7 bases. The CDR3 spans 15 residues. The germline V gene encodes CDR1 SGHRS and CDR2 YFSETQ. Germline trimming cut 2 bases from V and 2 bases from J; bases unmatched to any gene: 3. CDR3 residues: CASSFTRGTNEKLFF. CDR3 nucleotides: TGCGCCAGCAGCTTTACCAGGGGGACTAATGAAAAACTGTTTTTT.

This clone was seen a single time. The rearrangement joins TRBV5-1 to TRBJ2-1, with TRBD2 as a possible D gene (5 bases). Germline CDR1 and CDR2: SGHRS and YFSETQ. The V end was cut by 4 bases, the J end by 0 bases, with 8 bases between. CDR3 length: 14 residues. DNA for the CDR3: TGCGCCAGCAGCCTCGGGGACTCCTACAATGAGCAGTTCTTC. It specifies CASSLGDSYNEQFF.

V usage is TRBV6-5 and J usage is TRBJ1-2, with D perhaps matching TRBD1 (5 bases). The CDR3 runs 12 residues. Germline V CDR1 and CDR2: MNHEY, SVGAGI. Trimming pared 6 bases from V and 8 bases from J, leaving 13 bases between. The CDR3 region is CASRGRMSGYTF. The CDR3 bases are TGTGCCAGCAGGGGACGGATGAGCGGCTACACCTTC.

V usage is TRBV7-9 and J usage is TRBJ2-5; the D is unclear. Trimming removed 1 base at V and 5 bases at J, with 14 bases between. Germline CDR1 and CDR2: SEHNR and FQNEAQ (reference sequence). The CDR3 length is 15 residues. The CDR3 bases are TGTGCCAGCAGCTTAGAGGATAGGAACTGGGAGACCCAGTACTTC. Translating it yields CASSLEDRNWETQYF.

This clone occurred a few times. The rearrangement links TRBV9 to TRBJ1-1; the D is unclear. The CDR3 consists of 15 residues. Trimming left V 0 bases short and J 1 base short, with 10 bases between. Germline loops: CDR1 SGDLS, CDR2 YYNGEE. CDR3 sequence (DNA): TGTGCCAGCAGCGTAGGTCCAGACCCGAACACTGAAGCTTTCTTT. This sequence encodes CASSVGPDPNTEAFF.

This clone was picked up one time. This rearrangement joins TRBV18 to TRBJ1-2; 7 nucleotides match TRBD1. With V trimmed by 5 bases and J by 1 base, 10 bases remained unmatched. Germline CDR1 reads KGHSH; CDR2 reads LQKENI. The CDR3 is 16 amino acids. The CDR3 loop is CASSGRGQLINYGYTF. The DNA of the CDR3 is TGTGCCAGCTCAGGGAGGGGACAGCTAATTAACTATGGCTACACCTTC.

J is TRBJ2-7 and V is TRBV18; no clear D gene. V was cut by 3 bases and J by 2 bases, with 11 bases left in between. The CDR3 runs to 14 residues. Germline V gene lookup returns CDR1 KGHSH and CDR2 LQKENI. CDR3: CASSPSEQTYEQYF. The CDR3 DNA reads as TGTGCCAGCTCACCGAGCGAGCAAACCTACGAGCAGTACTTC.

The J gene is TRBJ2-2, the V gene TRBV6-4; possibly TRBD2 for D (5 bases). The germline V gene has CDR1 MRHNA and CDR2 SNTAGT. The V end was cut by 3 bases, the J end by 10 bases, with 21 bases between. The CDR3 extends over 16 amino acids. The CDR3 is CASSDHSPGIGSELFF. CDR3 nucleotide sequence: TGTGCCAGCAGTGATCACAGCCCCGGGATAGGTTCGGAGCTGTTTTTT.

J is TRBJ2-6 and V is TRBV27; D is possibly TRBD1 (6 bases). V was cut by 5 bases and J by 4 bases, with 15 bases left in between. This CDR3 contains 16 residues. Germline V CDR1 and CDR2: MNHEY, SMNVEV (reference sequence). The CDR3 region has the DNA TGTGCCAGCAGTCCATACACAGGGTCCGGGGCCAACGTCCTGACTTTC. This sequence encodes CASSPYTGSGANVLTF. Using reference TRBV27 and TRBJ2-6 for the parts outside the CDR3, the full variable domain is EAQVTQNPRYLITVTGKKLTVTCSQNMNHEYMSWYRQDPGLGLRQIYYSMNVEVTDKGDVPEGYKVSRKEKRNFPLILESPSPNQTSLYFCASSPYTGSGANVLTFGAGSRLTVL.

The chain employs TRBV5-1 and TRBJ2-2; tentatively, D is TRBD2 (5 bases). Germline values: CDR1 SGHRS, CDR2 YFSETQ. The CDR3 totals 15 residues. V gave up 0 bases and J gave up 2 bases, with 8 bases separating them. The CDR3: CASSLVPGNTGELFF. The CDR3 DNA reads TGCGCCAGCAGCTTGGTTCCGGGAAACACCGGGGAGCTGTTTTTT.

This clone was detected once. V gene TRBV4-1 combines with J gene TRBJ1-6; a possible D gene is TRBD1 (5 bases). The germline gives CDR1 MGHRA, CDR2 YSYEKL. The ends were cut back, 2 bases at V and 12 bases at J, with 23 bases in the middle. The CDR3 has 17 residues. CDR3 sequence (DNA): TGCGCCAGCAGCCAAACCCCGAGGACGGGGGTATCAGAACCCCTCCACTTT. Protein product: CASSQTPRTGVSEPLHF.

The V and J genes are TRBV7-9 and TRBJ2-2, with 8 bases fitting TRBD1. Germline lookup yields CDR1 SEHNR and CDR2 FQNEAQ (reference sequence). CDR3 length equals 13 residues. V was clipped by 8 bases and J by 1 base; unmatched bases: 0. The DNA for the CDR3 is TGTGCCAGCGGACAGGGGAACACCGGGGAGCTGTTTTTT. This sequence encodes CASGQGNTGELFF.

The chain has TRBV16 and TRBJ1-4, with a weak D call TRBD1 (5 bases). The germline CDR1 and CDR2 sequences are KGHSY and FQNENV. Trimming stripped 3 bases from V and 2 bases from J, with 10 bases between. CDR3 length: 15 residues. This CDR3 reads CASSQQAGTNEKLFF. The CDR3 coding sequence is TGTGCCAGCAGCCAGCAGGCAGGGACTAATGAAAAACTGTTTTTT.

The chain recombines TRBV7-8 with TRBJ2-2; D not resolved. CDR3 length: 15 amino acids. Trimming removed 5 bases from V and 1 base from J, with 11 bases in between. Germline CDR1 is SGHVS and CDR2 is FQNEAQ. CDR3 region: CASSRPDVNTGELFF. In nucleotides, the CDR3 is TGTGCCAGCAGCCGCCCCGACGTGAACACCGGGGAGCTGTTTTTT.

Within the sample, this clone is large. V usage is TRBV5-6 and J usage is TRBJ2-1; D may match TRBD1 or TRBD2 (5 bases each). The ends were cut back, 6 bases at V and 7 bases at J, with 23 bases in the middle. CDR1 is SGHDT and CDR2 is YYEEEE in the germline V gene. This CDR3 has 16 residues. CDR3 nucleotide sequence: TGTGCCAGCACTAACCTCCGCGGGCAGGGCGGGAATGAGCAGTTCTTC. Its protein is CASTNLRGQGGNEQFF.

CDR3 residues: CASSPGQGQEAFF. CDR3 DNA: TGTGCCAGCAGCCCGGGACAGGGCCAGGAAGCTTTCTTT. The chain combines TRBV7-9 with TRBJ1-1, with 9 bases that match TRBD1. Germline V gives CDR1 SEHNR, CDR2 FQNEAQ (reference sequence). There are 13 residues in the CDR3. J gave up 8 bases and V 5 bases, and 6 bases lay outside the gene matches.

This chain uses TRBV5-4 with TRBJ2-1; 10 bases line up with TRBD2. Germline CDR1 is SGHNT and CDR2 is YYREEE (reference sequence). J gave up 10 bases and V 0 bases, and 10 bases lay outside the gene matches. This CDR3 has 16 amino acids. This chain's CDR3 is CASSLGLAGAKAEQFF. The CDR3 DNA is TGTGCCAGCAGCTTGGGCCTAGCGGGGGCAAAGGCGGAGCAGTTCTTC.

This clone is categorized as large. The J gene is TRBJ2-1, the V gene TRBV30; 7 nucleotides agree with TRBD1. V was clipped by 7 bases and J by 9 bases; unmatched bases: 3. Germline CDR1 GTSNPN, CDR2 SVGIG (reference sequence). The CDR3 is 10 residues long. This CDR3 is CASTGLEQFF. CDR3 nucleotide sequence: TGTGCCTCGACAGGGCTTGAGCAGTTCTTC.

This chain joins TRBV28 and TRBJ2-1, with TRBD2 identical over 7 bases. Per the germline V gene, CDR1 is MDHEN and CDR2 is SYDVKM. There are 12 residues in the CDR3. The trim removed 5 bases at V and 8 bases at J, leaving 3 bases unmatched. As DNA, the CDR3 is TGTGCCAGCAGTATGACTAGCTATGAGCAGTTCTTC. This gives the protein CASSMTSYEQFF.

The chain has TRBV21-1 and TRBJ1-5. TRBV21-1 is a recognized pseudogene. The CDR3 is made up of 14 amino acids. CDR3 residues: CASSRWGPGQPQHF. CDR3 nucleotides: TGTGCCAGCAGCCGCTGGGGTCCGGGGCAGCCCCAGCATTTT.

V usage is TRBV4-3 and J usage is TRBJ1-2; 10 nucleotides match TRBD1. The CDR3 length is 13 residues. V gave up 3 bases and J gave up 8 bases; unmatched junction bases: 3. Germline lookup yields CDR1 LGHNA and CDR2 YSLEER. CDR3 loop: CASSQTGGWGYTF. The CDR3 region has the DNA TGCGCCAGCAGCCAGACAGGGGGCTGGGGCTACACCTTC.

This clone was seen only a few times. The chain couples TRBV6-5 to TRBJ1-1; D unclear. The CDR3 is 14 residues long. Germline loops: CDR1 MNHEY, CDR2 SVGAGI. V was clipped by 6 bases and J by 4 bases, with 15 bases between them. The chain's CDR3 is CASRAPGTGTEAFF. In nucleotides, the CDR3 is TGTGCCAGCAGAGCGCCGGGAACGGGCACTGAAGCTTTCTTT.

The chain employs TRBV5-1 and TRBJ1-4; D may be TRBD1 (6 bases). Per germline, CDR1 SGHRS and CDR2 YFSETQ. V gave up 5 bases and J gave up 3 bases, with 14 bases separating them. The CDR3 extends over 15 amino acids. DNA for the CDR3: TGCGCCAGCAGAAAGGGAAGGGGGGCTAATGAAAAACTGTTTTTT. Amino acid sequence: CASRKGRGANEKLFF.

This clone was seen a few times. The chain has TRBV7-8 and TRBJ2-1; the match to TRBD2 covers 12 bases. Germline-derived CDR1 and CDR2 are SGHVS and FQNEAQ. Trimming removed 3 bases from V and 8 bases from J; junction bases left unmatched: 5. This CDR3 has 15 residues. As DNA, the CDR3 is TGTGCCAGCAGCTTCCTAGCGGGGGGGCGGGATGAGCAGTTCTTC. It codes for CASSFLAGGRDEQFF.

This clone came up a few times. V usage is TRBV5-1 and J usage is TRBJ2-1; possibly TRBD1 or TRBD2 for D (5 bases each). Trimming removed 2 bases from V and 4 bases from J, with 10 bases in between. The germline CDR1 and CDR2 sequences are SGHRS and YFSETQ. The CDR3 sequence is 14 residues long. The CDR3, as DNA: TGCGCCAGCAGCTTAACAGGAGGTTACAATGAGCAGTTCTTC. Protein sequence: CASSLTGGYNEQFF.

In its sample, this clone was seen a few times. The chain employs TRBV10-3 and TRBJ1-2; tentative D call: TRBD1 (6 bases). CDR3 length equals 12 residues. Trimming left V 10 bases short and J 1 base short, with 10 bases between. The germline V gene encodes CDR1 ENHRY and CDR2 SYGVKD. CDR3 nucleotides: TGTGCCACTGCAGGGGATAACTATGGCTACACCTTC. Its translation is CATAGDNYGYTF.